Listed below are T cell receptor beta chains from one sample, sequenced in a study of beta chain features in type 1 diabetes. The repertoire was sequenced with immunoSEQ multiplex PCR; TCRdb's copy has only in-frame clones and lacks some. The sample has about 160,000 clones, approximately 9% seen once. Sequenced material: central memory CD4+ T cells from blood. Source of these receptors: a woman aged 18 to 35 with type 1 diabetes. Both conserved end residues are part of each CDR3. A D gene is named only where the DNA matches it firmly. A row's size may be missing; if present it is once, few, many or a size class.

clone size	D gene	V gene	J gene	CDR3 protein	CDR3 DNA
few	-	TRBV2	TRBJ2-5	CASSELAETQYF	TGTGCCAGCAGTGAGCTAGCGGAGACCCAGTACTTC
-	-	TRBV5-6	TRBJ2-3	CASSLLAAQYF	TGTGCCAGCAGCTTGCTGGCAGCGCAGTATTTT
-	-	TRBV15	TRBJ2-3	CATSSVHGLTGVSTDTQYF	TGTGCCACCAGCAGCGTGCATGGCCTAACAGGTGTGAGCACAGATACGCAGTATTTT
-	TRBD2	TRBV7-9	TRBJ2-7	CASSLGLAGPTYEQYF	TGTGCCAGCAGCTTAGGCCTAGCGGGGCCTACCTACGAGCAGTACTTC
-	-	TRBV6-5	TRBJ2-7	CASSYRGRTYEQYF	TGTGCCAGCAGTTACCGAGGGAGAACCTACGAGCAGTACTTC
-	-	TRBV11-2	TRBJ1-1	CASSTQTEMNTEAFF	TGTGCCAGCAGCACCCAGACAGAGATGAACACTGAAGCTTTCTTT
few	-	TRBV4-3	TRBJ1-2	CASSQDQDYGYTF	TGCGCCAGCAGCCAAGATCAGGACTATGGCTACACCTTC
few	-	TRBV15	TRBJ1-3	CATSRDRVGGTIYF	TGTGCCACCAGCAGAGACCGGGTCGGCGGCACCATATATTTT
few	-	TRBV5-1	TRBJ2-7	CASSHLDRPYEQYF	TGCGCCAGCAGCCATTTGGACAGACCCTACGAGCAGTACTTC
few	-	TRBV30	TRBJ1-5	CASSGARNQPQHF	TGTGCCTCATCCGGTGCGCGCAATCAGCCCCAGCATTTT
-	TRBD1	TRBV29-1	TRBJ1-2	CSASGTGYGYTF	TGCAGTGCGTCTGGGACAGGCTATGGCTACACCTTC
-	TRBD1	TRBV7-2	TRBJ1-1	CASSLRTGKAFF	TGTGCCAGCAGCTTAAGGACAGGGAAAGCTTTCTTT
-	-	TRBV25-1	TRBJ1-2	CASSEYDGYTF	TGTGCCAGCAGTGAATACGATGGCTACACCTTC
-	-	TRBV7-9	TRBJ2-2	CASSSGSGFGGELFF	TGTGCCAGCAGCTCCGGGTCAGGGTTTGGCGGGGAGCTGTTTTTT
-	-	TRBV20-1	TRBJ1-2	CSVAGNYGYTF	TGCAGTGTTGCAGGGAACTATGGCTACACCTTC
-	TRBD2	TRBV27	TRBJ2-7	CASSEGRVGGMEQYF	TGTGCCAGCAGTGAGGGACGGGTCGGGGGGATGGAGCAGTACTTC
-	-	TRBV4-3	TRBJ1-6	CASSQDTPTAYNSPLHF	TGCGCCAGCAGCCAAGATACCCCGACAGCCTATAATTCACCCCTCCACTTT
-	-	TRBV7-8	TRBJ2-5	CASSSTAGSPGQETQYF	TGTGCCAGCAGCTCAACCGCGGGTAGTCCTGGGCAAGAGACCCAGTACTTC
many	TRBD2	TRBV7-8	TRBJ2-7	CASSRGLVGEQYF	TGTGCCAGCAGCCGAGGACTAGTAGGCGAGCAGTACTTC
-	TRBD1	TRBV7-2	TRBJ2-7	CASSPRQGATYEQYF	TGTGCCAGCAGCCCACGACAGGGAGCCACCTACGAGCAGTACTTC
-	TRBD2	TRBV7-9	TRBJ2-1	CASQGSGFDEQFF	TGTGCCAGCCAGGGTAGCGGGTTCGATGAGCAGTTCTTC
few	TRBD1	TRBV29-1	TRBJ2-7	CSVLMVGVDRGREQYF	TGCAGCGTCCTGATGGTAGGTGTTGACAGGGGGCGCGAGCAGTACTTC
few	-	TRBV25-1	TRBJ1-1	CASSEAGGTEAFF	TGTGCCAGCAGTGAGGCAGGAGGCACTGAAGCTTTCTTT
few	TRBD2	TRBV10-3	TRBJ2-2	CAITTGTSGRNTGELFF	TGTGCCATCACAACCGGGACTAGCGGGAGGAACACCGGGGAGCTGTTTTTT
few	-	TRBV14	TRBJ2-5	CASSQQAGRQETQYF	TGTGCCAGCAGCCAGCAGGCGGGAAGGCAAGAGACCCAGTACTTC
few	-	TRBV15	TRBJ2-2	CATSRDLFGQVAGELFF	TGTGCCACCAGCAGAGATCTTTTTGGGCAGGTGGCCGGGGAGCTGTTTTTT
-	TRBD1	TRBV7-9	TRBJ2-7	CASSLALGTGSYEQYF	TGTGCCAGCAGCTTAGCCCTTGGGACAGGCTCCTACGAGCAGTACTTC
few	TRBD1	TRBV18	TRBJ2-5	CASSPRQGSKETQYF	TGTGCCAGCTCACCTCGACAGGGATCAAAAGAGACCCAGTACTTC
-	TRBD2	TRBV4-3	TRBJ2-1	CASSQEWASGDNEQFF	TGCGCCAGCAGCCAAGAATGGGCTAGCGGAGACAATGAGCAGTTCTTC
few	-	TRBV10-3	TRBJ2-3	CAISESGRGSTDTQYF	TGTGCCATCAGTGAGTCCGGCAGGGGCAGCACAGATACGCAGTATTTT
few	TRBD1	TRBV18	TRBJ2-3	CASSPPTGEDTQYF	TGTGCCAGCTCACCACCCACAGGGGAAGATACGCAGTATTTT
few	-	TRBV7-9	TRBJ1-2	CASSFQGQPSRMGYTF	TGTGCCAGCAGCTTCCAGGGGCAGCCTTCGCGTATGGGGTACACCTTC
few	-	TRBV30	TRBJ2-1	CAWSRRYAREQFF	TGTGCCTGGAGTCGACGGTATGCTAGGGAGCAGTTCTTC
-	TRBD2	TRBV5-6	TRBJ2-1	CASSTRLAEAYNEQFF	TGTGCCAGCAGCACCAGACTAGCGGAGGCCTACAATGAGCAGTTCTTC
-	-	TRBV7-3	TRBJ2-5	CASSLTLQVQETQYF	TGTGCCAGCAGCTTAACGTTACAGGTCCAAGAGACCCAGTACTTC
few	TRBD2	TRBV4-2	TRBJ2-3	CASSQGTSGSASTDTQYF	TGTGCCAGCAGCCAAGGGACTAGCGGGAGTGCTAGCACAGATACGCAGTATTTT
-	-	TRBV6-4	TRBJ2-7	CASKDPSGRSPYEQYF	TGTGCCAGCAAAGACCCGAGCGGACGGAGCCCCTACGAGCAGTACTTC
-	-	TRBV18	TRBJ2-3	CASSPEYLSTDTQYF	TGTGCCAGCTCACCAGAGTACCTTAGCACAGATACGCAGTATTTT
-	TRBD1	TRBV5-1	TRBJ1-1	CASSLAGTDYTEAFF	TGCGCCAGCAGCTTGGCCGGGACAGATTACACTGAAGCTTTCTTT
few	TRBD2	TRBV9	TRBJ2-1	CASSVRTSGLNEQFF	TGTGCCAGCAGCGTCCGGACTAGCGGCCTCAATGAGCAGTTCTTC
few	-	TRBV7-2	TRBJ2-5	CASSIQKETQYF	TGTGCCAGCAGTATACAAAAAGAGACCCAGTACTTC
-	-	TRBV5-1	TRBJ2-1	CASSLAPTGTHNEQFF	TGCGCCAGCAGCTTGGCCCCTACAGGGACCCACAATGAGCAGTTCTTC
few	TRBD1	TRBV30	TRBJ1-1	CAWNRGSGTEAFF	TGTGCCTGGAACAGGGGATCGGGCACTGAAGCTTTCTTT
few	TRBD1	TRBV7-8	TRBJ2-3	CASSSLLGQAEDTQYF	TGTGCCAGCAGCTCCCTCCTGGGACAGGCTGAAGATACGCAGTATTTT
-	-	TRBV6-4	TRBJ1-4	CASSDPGPGTGLLFF	TGTGCCAGCAGTGACCCTGGGCCCGGAACGGGACTACTGTTTTTT
few	-	TRBV5-1	TRBJ2-3	CASSLVSGGTDTQYF	TGCGCCAGCAGCTTGGTCAGCGGAGGCACAGATACGCAGTATTTT
-	-	TRBV7-6	TRBJ2-3	CASSFDLADTQYF	TGTGCCAGCAGCTTCGACTTGGCAGATACGCAGTATTTT
few	TRBD2	TRBV5-4	TRBJ2-1	CASSPGGVTNEQFF	TGTGCCAGCAGCCCGGGGGGGGTCACCAATGAGCAGTTCTTC